The T cell receptor beta chain described here comes from a study of cytomegalovirus exposure and HLA in healthy donors. Overall study results and limits: One later analysis reportedly identified an Asian-associated ancestry cluster that showed fewer N-insertions than the 666-donor mean. According to a later analysis, most TCR beta chains associated with CMV appeared HLA-restricted. Prior analysis indicated that the majority of TCR beta V segments exhibited productivity approximately 87% or approximately 30% of the time.

Germline V lookup: CDR1 SSHAT, CDR2 FNYEAQ (reference sequence). This CDR3 contains 14 residues. The PCR used 60 Vbeta and 13 Jbeta primers. The repertoire was sequenced with immunoSEQ multiplex PCR; TCRdb's copy has only in-frame clones and lacks some. The sample shows 150,000 or so clones, about four fifths of them seen only once. A word on this clone: Its cognate antigen is unknown. The junction departs from the called germline gene at one end, perhaps through a read error.

The sequenced material came from PBMCs. The chain combines TRBV7-7 with TRBJ2-3; 7 bases match TRBD1. The clonotype comes from a man aged 18-30 years in good health and CMV-seronegative. The CDR3 region has the DNA TGTGCTAGCAGCTTAGGAGACAGGGCAGATACGCAGTATTTT. This sequence encodes CASSLGDRADTQYF.